This T cell receptor beta chain was observed in a study of control samples from healthy donors and cancer patients. The CDR3 loop spans 13 amino acids. Trimming shortened V by 3 bases and J by 7 bases, and 7 bases separated the two germline ends. Germline V gives CDR1 SGHAT, CDR2 FQNNGV. Some clones are missing from TCRdb's copy, which holds only in-frame ones; the method was immunoSEQ multiplex PCR. In the table there are 130,000 or so clones, roughly 94% of which are singletons. The material sequenced was blood. The V and J genes are TRBV11-2 and TRBJ1-6; D gene ambiguous. The receptor was isolated from a man in his forties or fifties in good health. The CDR3 reads CASSFRTNSPLHF. The DNA for the CDR3 is TGTGCCAGCAGCTTCCGTACGAATTCACCCCTCCACTTT.